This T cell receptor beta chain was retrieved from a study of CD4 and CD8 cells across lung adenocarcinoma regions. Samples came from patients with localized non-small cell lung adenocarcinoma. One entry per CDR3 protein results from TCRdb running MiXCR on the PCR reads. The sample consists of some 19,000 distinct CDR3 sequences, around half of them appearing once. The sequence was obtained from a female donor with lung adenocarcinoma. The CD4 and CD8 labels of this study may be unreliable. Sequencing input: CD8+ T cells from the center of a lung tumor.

The CDR3 region has the DNA TGTGCCAGCACCCAAGCAGGTCAGGGTGGAACCGGGGAGCTGTTTTTT. Encoded protein: CASTQAGQGGTGELFF. The J gene is TRBJ2-2, the V gene TRBV9, with D possibly TRBD1 on 5 matching bases. The CDR3 covers 16 residues. Germline CDR1 is SGDLS and CDR2 is YYNGEE. The V end lost 6 bases, the J end lost 5 bases, and 20 bases lay between the germline ends.